The 19 T cell receptor beta chains given below trace back to one sample, sequenced in a study of T cell changes during pregnancy in multiple sclerosis. The method was immunoSEQ multiplex PCR; TCRdb's version includes in-frame clones alone and lacks a portion of them. The data hold 35,000 to 55,000 clones, with over 90% observed a single time. This specimen was peripheral blood, taken in the third trimester of pregnancy. All receptors derive from a female donor with multiple sclerosis, enrolled in a pregnancy study.

A few counts support this clone. The rearrangement joins TRBV5-1 to TRBJ1-1, with D possibly TRBD1 on 6 matching bases. The V end lost 4 bases, the J end lost 4 bases, and 14 bases lay between the germline ends. The germline V gene has CDR1 SGHRS and CDR2 YFSETQ. CDR3 size: 14 residues. The CDR3 here is CASSPGGGLTEAFF. The DNA for the CDR3 is TGCGCCAGCAGCCCCGGGGGGGGGCTCACTGAAGCTTTCTTT.

Comment on this clone: This sample also contains other DNA sequences that code for the same CDR3. J is TRBJ1-1 and V is TRBV19; D is undetermined. CDR1 is LNHDA, CDR2 SQIVND, per germline (reference sequence). The CDR3 covers 14 residues. Trimming took off 0 bases at V and 3 bases at J, with 8 bases between the two ends. The CDR3 DNA follows: TGTGCCAGTAGTATAGACGGGAGATACACTGAAGCTTTCTTT. Amino acids: CASSIDGRYTEAFF.

The V gene is TRBV9, the J gene TRBJ2-3; TRBD1 might be the D (6 bases). Germline values: CDR1 SGDLS, CDR2 YYNGEE. V gave up 0 bases and J gave up 1 base, with 9 bases separating them. The CDR3 covers 15 residues. DNA of the CDR3: TGTGCCAGCAGCGTAGAGGGGGAACGCACAGATACGCAGTATTTT. Translating it yields CASSVEGERTDTQYF.

V usage is TRBV25-1 and J usage is TRBJ2-7; TRBD1 matches at 9 bases. Germline CDR1 MGHDK, CDR2 SYGVNS. The J segment lost 1 base and the V segment lost 4 bases, leaving 5 bases of the junction unmatched. This CDR3 has 15 amino acids. This chain's CDR3 is CASSGSGTGSYEQYF. As DNA, the CDR3 is TGTGCCAGCAGTGGCTCCGGGACAGGGTCCTACGAGCAGTACTTC.

The chain has TRBV15 and TRBJ2-1; tentatively, D is TRBD2 (5 bases). This CDR3 has 15 residues. The germline V gene encodes CDR1 LNHNV and CDR2 YYDKDF (reference sequence). The V and J ends lost 5 bases and 3 bases respectively, with 14 bases between them. CDR3 in DNA: TGTGCCACCAGCGGCGACTACCACGACTACAATGAGCAGTTCTTC. Residues: CATSGDYHDYNEQFF.

The V call is TRBV28, the J call TRBJ2-1; TRBD1 matches at 7 bases. Germline loops: CDR1 MDHEN, CDR2 SYDVKM. J lost 3 bases, V lost 3 bases, and 8 bases had no gene match. The CDR3 runs to 16 residues. CDR3 in amino acids: CASSLGTAEFYNEQFF. Here the CDR3 DNA reads TGTGCCAGCAGTTTGGGGACAGCCGAATTCTACAATGAGCAGTTCTTC.

This chain connects TRBV28 to TRBJ1-2; D is unresolved. There are 17 residues in the CDR3. The ends were cut back, 5 bases at V and 0 bases at J, with 19 bases in the middle. Germline lookup yields CDR1 MDHEN and CDR2 SYDVKM. In nucleotides, the CDR3 is TGTGCCAGCAGTCCCCACACGGGGAGGAAAGCTAACTATGGCTACACCTTC. This translates into CASSPHTGRKANYGYTF.

This chain links TRBV19 with TRBJ2-1; TRBD2 aligns across 10 bases. CDR1 and CDR2 (germline): LNHDA, SQIVND (reference sequence). V was pared by 6 bases and J by 5 bases, with 7 bases of the junction left unmatched. The CDR3 sequence is 15 residues long. The CDR3 DNA reads TGTGCCAGTAGCCCGGGACTAGCGAGCCACAATGAGCAGTTCTTC. It is translated as CASSPGLASHNEQFF.

The chain recombines TRBV29-1 with TRBJ2-1, with D possibly being TRBD2 (6 bases). The CDR3 totals 11 residues. In germline, CDR1 is SQVTM, CDR2 ANQGSEA. Trimming left V 8 bases short and J 3 bases short, with 8 bases between. CDR3 sequence (DNA): TGCAGCACGGGGGACTACAATGAGCAGTTCTTC. This codes for CSTGDYNEQFF.

The J gene is TRBJ2-7, the V gene TRBV14; 11 bases are a match to TRBD2. CDR3 length: 15 residues. The germline gives CDR1 SGHDN, CDR2 FVKESK. V lost 5 bases to trimming and J lost 2 bases; unmatched junction nucleotides: 5. This CDR3 reads CASSRTSGRPYEQYF. CDR3 in DNA: TGTGCCAGCAGCAGAACTAGCGGGAGACCCTACGAGCAGTACTTC.

This chain uses TRBV11-1 with TRBJ2-2; 11 bases fit TRBD2. V shed 1 base and J 0 bases; nucleotides not matched to a gene: 1. The germline CDR1 and CDR2 sequences are SGHAT and FQDESV (reference sequence). This CDR3 contains 17 residues. The CDR3 coding sequence is TGTGCCAGCAGCTTAGGACTAGCGGGGTCGAACACCGGGGAGCTGTTTTTT. This codes for CASSLGLAGSNTGELFF.

The rearrangement links TRBV15 to TRBJ2-3; TRBD2 aligns across 10 bases. With V trimmed by 7 bases and J by 5 bases, 9 bases remained unmatched. CDR1 is LNHNV and CDR2 is YYDKDF in the germline V gene (reference sequence). The CDR3 contains 15 residues. The CDR3 sequence: CATTPAGGPKDTQYF. As DNA, the CDR3 is TGTGCCACCACTCCAGCGGGAGGGCCGAAAGATACGCAGTATTTT.

This chain joins TRBV28 and TRBJ2-2; 10 nucleotides agree with TRBD2. Germline CDR1 MDHEN, CDR2 SYDVKM. V gave up 3 bases and J gave up 4 bases; unmatched junction bases: 14. The CDR3 sequence is 19 residues long. CDR3 nucleotide sequence: TGTGCCAGCAGTTTCTCTGCACTAGCGGGAAGTGGGGCCACCGGGGAGCTGTTTTTT. As protein: CASSFSALAGSGATGELFF. Supplemented by reference TRBV28 and TRBJ2-2, the full variable domain reads DVKVTQSSRYLVKRTGEKVFLECVQDMDHENMFWYRQDPGLGLRLIYFSYDVKMKEKGDIPEGYSVSREKKERFSLILESASTNQTSMYLCASSFSALAGSGATGELFFGEGSRLTVL.

The rearrangement links TRBV6-5 to TRBJ2-2, with 7 bases aligning to TRBD1. The trim removed 8 bases at V and 6 bases at J, leaving 12 bases unmatched. The CDR3 extends over 15 amino acids. Germline V CDR1 and CDR2: MNHEY, SVGAGI. The CDR3 is CASGRDSLRAGELFF. CDR3 nucleotide sequence: TGTGCCAGCGGAAGGGACAGCTTAAGGGCCGGGGAGCTGTTTTTT.

The gene calls are TRBV15 and TRBJ2-7; 10 bases align to TRBD1. V was clipped by 0 bases and J by 6 bases; unmatched bases: 5. Germline V gene lookup returns CDR1 LNHNV and CDR2 YYDKDF (reference sequence). The CDR3 length is 15 residues. CDR3 DNA: TGTGCCACCAGCAGAGATAGAGACAGGGGGCTCGAGCAGTACTTC. Protein product: CATSRDRDRGLEQYF.

The chain joins TRBV5-1 to TRBJ1-1; D may be TRBD1 (5 bases). Trimming removed 4 bases from V and 2 bases from J, with 12 bases in between. Germline CDR1 SGHRS, CDR2 YFSETQ. The CDR3 is 14 residues long. CDR3 DNA: TGCGCCAGCAGCATACAGGTCTCCAACACTGAAGCTTTCTTT. Its translation: CASSIQVSNTEAFF.

V usage is TRBV9 and J usage is TRBJ2-1; the D gene is possibly TRBD2 (5 bases). Germline values: CDR1 SGDLS, CDR2 YYNGEE. Between the trimmed V and J ends, which lost 2 bases and 7 bases, there was a span of 16 bases. This CDR3 spans 15 amino acids. CDR3 sequence reads: CASSVLTKPGNEQFF. CDR3 DNA: TGTGCCAGCAGCGTTCTGACTAAGCCGGGGAATGAGCAGTTCTTC.

The V call is TRBV28, the J call TRBJ1-2; no reliable D call. V lost 8 bases, J lost 2 bases, and 15 bases lay in between. CDR1 MDHEN and CDR2 SYDVKM come from the germline V gene. This CDR3 contains 14 residues. The CDR3 here is CASRVGLENYGYTF. In DNA form, the CDR3 reads TGTGCCAGCCGGGTAGGTTTAGAAAACTATGGCTACACCTTC.

The rearrangement joins TRBV30 to TRBJ1-2; no clear D gene. V dropped 4 bases and J dropped 8 bases, with 20 bases sitting between them. Germline-derived CDR1 and CDR2 are GTSNPN and SVGIG (reference sequence). The CDR3 consists of 14 residues. In nucleotides, the CDR3 is TGTGCCTGGACCAGATTCTCCTGGGCGGGAGGCTACACCTTC. This sequence encodes CAWTRFSWAGGYTF.